This T cell receptor beta chain originates from a study of radiotherapy plus CTLA-4 blockade in lung cancer. Some clones are missing from TCRdb's copy, which holds only in-frame ones; the method was immunoSEQ multiplex PCR. Among 56,000 or so clones listed, roughly 84% were seen once. Germline V gene sequence: CDR1 SNHLY, CDR2 FYNNEI. The CDR3 loop spans 11 amino acids. V was shortened by 4 bases and J by 7 bases, with 7 bases between the two germline ends. This chain connects TRBV2 to TRBJ1-1; possibly TRBD1 for D (5 bases). Sequencing was performed on peripheral blood, taken from a patient treated with radiotherapy plus ipilimumab. The clonotype was recovered from a human donor with non-small cell lung cancer who had a partial response to radiotherapy plus ipilimumab. CDR3: CASSVGGEAFF. CDR3 sequence (DNA): TGTGCCAGCAGTGTCGGGGGTGAAGCTTTCTTT. Full variable domain (rest looked up from reference TRBV2 and TRBJ1-1): EPEVTQTPSHQVTQMGQEVILRCVPISNHLYFYWYRQILGQKVEFLVSFYNNEISEKSEIFDDQFSVERPDGSNFTLKIRSTKLEDSAMYFCASSVGGEAFFGQGTRLTVV.